A selection of T cell receptor beta chains follows, all from one sample in a study of cytomegalovirus exposure and HLA in healthy donors. TCRdb's table, derived via immunoSEQ multiplex PCR, lists solely in-frame clones and lacks some. The repertoire includes approximately 110,000 clones, about 74% of them detected once, and approximately 5.1% sits in the top ten. Sequencing was carried out using PBMCs. The receptors originated from a female donor in good health and CMV-seropositive. Both conserved end residues are part of each CDR3. The D gene is left open where the match is weak. Only part of the rows carry a size: once, few, many, or a class if the clone is expanded.

v_call: TRBV5-1; d_call: TRBD1; clone_size: NA; j_call: TRBJ2-1; cdr3_length: 15; cdr3_nt: TGCGCCAGCAGCTTGACGGGACAGGGGTACAATGAGCAGTTCTTC; cdr3_aa: CASSLTGQGYNEQFF
v_call: TRBV10-3; d_call: NA; clone_size: few; j_call: TRBJ1-2; cdr3_length: 12; cdr3_nt: TGTGCCTCCCTCGGCGGGGGGTTGGGCTACACCTTC; cdr3_aa: CASLGGGLGYTF
v_call: TRBV6-4; d_call: TRBD2; clone_size: NA; j_call: TRBJ2-1; cdr3_length: 18; cdr3_nt: TGTGCCAGCAGTCGTAGCGGGAGGGCCGATTCTCTCTACAATGAGCAGTTCTTC; cdr3_aa: CASSRSGRADSLYNEQFF
v_call: TRBV15; d_call: NA; clone_size: NA; j_call: TRBJ2-7; cdr3_length: 14; cdr3_nt: TGTGCCACCAGCACTAATTTAGCCCCGGGAGAGCAGTACTTC; cdr3_aa: CATSTNLAPGEQYF
v_call: TRBV6-5; d_call: NA; clone_size: few; j_call: TRBJ1-2; cdr3_length: 14; cdr3_nt: TGTGCCAGCAGTTGGGGGACACATAACTATGGCTACACCTTC; cdr3_aa: CASSWGTHNYGYTF
v_call: TRBV2; d_call: NA; clone_size: NA; j_call: TRBJ1-4; cdr3_length: 16; cdr3_nt: TGTGCCAGCAGTAGGGCAAGGGGATCAACTAATGAAAAACTGTTTTTT; cdr3_aa: CASSRARGSTNEKLFF
v_call: TRBV7-2; d_call: NA; clone_size: few; j_call: TRBJ1-3; cdr3_length: 16; cdr3_nt: TGTGCCAGCAGCTTAGGCCTGGGGGGCTCTGGAAACACCATATATTTT; cdr3_aa: CASSLGLGGSGNTIYF
v_call: TRBV4-1; d_call: NA; clone_size: once; j_call: TRBJ1-4; cdr3_length: 15; cdr3_nt: TGCGCCAGCAGCCAAAAAATGTTCGGGGAAGAAAAACTGTTTTTT; cdr3_aa: CASSQKMFGEEKLFF
v_call: TRBV2; d_call: TRBD2; clone_size: NA; j_call: TRBJ2-2; cdr3_length: 14; cdr3_nt: TGTGCCAGCAATAAGCGGGAGGGACGCCGGGAGCTGTTTTTT; cdr3_aa: CASNKREGRRELFF
v_call: TRBV9; d_call: TRBD1; clone_size: NA; j_call: TRBJ2-2; cdr3_length: 19; cdr3_nt: TGTGCCAGCAGCGCCAGTTCAGCGCCTGGACAGGGGCAAAGCGGGGAGCTGTTTTTT; cdr3_aa: CASSASSAPGQGQSGELFF
v_call: TRBV9; d_call: NA; clone_size: NA; j_call: TRBJ1-3; cdr3_length: 15; cdr3_nt: TGTGCCAGCAGCGTAGGAGACACGGCTTATGAGACCATATATTTT; cdr3_aa: CASSVGDTAYETIYF
v_call: TRBV9; d_call: NA; clone_size: NA; j_call: TRBJ1-2; cdr3_length: 14; cdr3_nt: TGTGCCAGCAGCGCCGACGACAGACCGGTTGGCTACACCTTC; cdr3_aa: CASSADDRPVGYTF
v_call: TRBV7-2; d_call: NA; clone_size: few; j_call: TRBJ2-7; cdr3_length: 15; cdr3_nt: TGTGCCAGCAGCTTAGCCGGCAGGATCTCCTACGAGCAGTACTTC; cdr3_aa: CASSLAGRISYEQYF
v_call: TRBV10-1; d_call: TRBD2; clone_size: NA; j_call: TRBJ2-7; cdr3_length: 15; cdr3_nt: TGCGCCAGCAGCGCGAGGACTAGCGGGAGGAACGAGCAGTACTTC; cdr3_aa: CASSARTSGRNEQYF
v_call: TRBV14; d_call: NA; clone_size: NA; j_call: TRBJ2-3; cdr3_length: 17; cdr3_nt: TGTGCCAGCAGCCAACCAAGGGGCCAAGGTAGCACAGATACGCAGTATTTT; cdr3_aa: CASSQPRGQGSTDTQYF
v_call: TRBV7-2; d_call: NA; clone_size: NA; j_call: TRBJ2-5; cdr3_length: 13; cdr3_nt: TGTGCCAGCAGCCCGCTCAGGGCAGAGACCCAGTACTTC; cdr3_aa: CASSPLRAETQYF
v_call: TRBV10-3; d_call: TRBD1; clone_size: NA; j_call: TRBJ2-7; cdr3_length: 13; cdr3_nt: TGTGCCATCAGCCGAGGACAGGGTTACGAGCAGTACTTC; cdr3_aa: CAISRGQGYEQYF
v_call: TRBV5-1; d_call: NA; clone_size: NA; j_call: TRBJ2-3; cdr3_length: 14; cdr3_nt: TGCGCCAGCAGCTTGGACACGGGGGGCGGGACGCAGTATTTT; cdr3_aa: CASSLDTGGGTQYF